The 3 T cell receptor beta chains reported below all come from one sample, sequenced in a study of cytomegalovirus exposure and HLA in healthy donors (dated by TCRdb to about 2017). Library preparation used the immunoSEQ multiplex PCR assay. For the multiplex PCR, a mixture combining 60 forward primers for TCR Vbeta segments and 13 reverse primers for TCR Jbeta segments was used. TCRdb provides this immuneACCESS table in a form limited to in-frame rearrangements. Some clones are lacking; in checked studies, under half of them reflect an unresolved V gene, and why the rest are absent is not known. The sample table lists about 150,000 clones, about 72% of them with a count of one. The top ten constitute over 1.1% of the sample. Sequencing input: PBMCs. These receptors were obtained from a male donor in good health and CMV-seronegative.

The chain combines TRBV18 with TRBJ1-2; D gene uncertain. The germline V gene has CDR1 KGHSH and CDR2 LQKENI. V was cut by 5 bases and J by 5 bases, with 6 bases left in between. The CDR3 consists of 11 residues. CDR3 bases: TGTGCCAGCTCAGGAGGGTATGGCTACACCTTC. This codes for CASSGGYGYTF. The full variable domain, rest sourced from reference TRBV18 and TRBJ1-2, is NAGVMQNPRHLVRRRGQEARLRCSPMKGHSHVYWYRQLPEEGLKFMVYLQKENIIDESGMPKERFSAEFPKEGPSILRIQQVVRGDSAAYFCASSGGYGYTFGSGTRLTVV.

V and J are TRBV19 and TRBJ1-2, with D possibly matching TRBD1 (5 bases). The CDR3 totals 16 residues. Germline lookup yields CDR1 LNHDA and CDR2 SQIVND (reference sequence). V was trimmed by 3 bases and J by 4 bases, leaving 18 bases between them. The CDR3 is CASSIFDSPISYGYTF. The DNA of the CDR3 is TGTGCCAGTAGTATTTTCGACAGTCCAATCTCCTATGGCTACACCTTC. Looking up the rest from reference TRBV19 and TRBJ1-2 gives the full variable domain: DGGITQSPKYLFRKEGQNVTLSCEQNLNHDAMYWYRQDPGQGLRLIYYSQIVNDFQKGDIAEGYSVSREKKESFPLTVTSAQKNPTAFYLCASSIFDSPISYGYTFGSGTRLTVV.

This sequence joins TRBV6-5 and TRBJ2-7, with 10 bases aligning to TRBD2. From germline, CDR1 is MNHEY and CDR2 SVGAGI. J lost 5 bases, V lost 5 bases, and 6 bases had no gene match. There are 14 residues in the CDR3. CDR3 sequence: CASSRASGSHEQYF. CDR3 DNA sequence: TGTGCCAGCAGTCGGGCTAGCGGGAGCCACGAGCAGTACTTC.